At least ten counts were recorded for the clone carrying this TCR beta chain. The same CDR3 is also encoded by other DNA sequences in this sample. The data were produced by immunoSEQ multiplex PCR, yet TCRdb's version contains in-frame clones alone and is incomplete. The data show 450,000 to 550,000 clones, with 79% seen just once and 10% to 15% held by the top ten. CDR1 and CDR2 (germline): SGHAT, FQNNGV. The V end was cut by 2 bases, the J end by 1 base, with 5 bases between. There are 14 residues in the CDR3. The entry originates in a study of shared clonotypes between healthy human individuals. Sequencing used PBMCs. The J gene is TRBJ2-2, the V gene TRBV11-2; D not certain. This TCR was recovered from a woman aged 40 to 50 in good health. Some clones in this sample may be carry-over from other donors' samples. Here the CDR3 reads CASSLFQNTGELFF. CDR3 sequence (DNA): TGTGCCAGCAGCTTATTTCAGAACACCGGGGAGCTGTTTTTT.